This TCR beta chain was sequenced for a study of T cells in Graves' hyperthyroidism and ophthalmopathy. Study information: Peripheral blood draws took place at initial diagnosis, ahead of any treatment.

The CDR3 has 15 amino acids. Germline CDR1 reads MGHRA; CDR2 reads YSYEKL. V lost 9 bases and J 1 base, leaving 16 bases between the germline ends. Amplification of TCR beta CDR3 regions was performed using RNA transcripts as template. The study used the HTBI primer set for a first-round RT-PCR of the TCR CDR3. One entry per CDR3 protein, called by TCRdb with MiXCR from the multiplex PCR reads. The sample shows hundreds of thousands of distinct CDR3 sequences, roughly 37% of them seen only once. Graves' hyperthyroidism without ophthalmopathy progression within 18 months was termed stable. Any patient presenting with uncontrolled infection, other autoimmune disease, pregnancy or lactation was left out. In making diagnoses, clinical symptoms, serum thyroxine and TRAb, thyroid ultrasound and orbital computed tomography were all used.

Source material: blood. The genes are TRBV4-1 and TRBJ1-5; D ambiguous. This clonotype was sampled from a man aged 18-30 years with Graves' hyperthyroidism. CDR3 protein: CASLPGLRSNQPQHF. Here the CDR3 DNA reads TGCGCCAGTCTCCCCGGACTACGGAGCAATCAGCCCCAGCATTTT.